Detailed here is one T cell receptor beta chain. The antigen is not known. CDR3 length equals 13 residues. The germline V gene encodes CDR1 SGHRS and CDR2 YFSETQ. The V end lost 0 bases, the J end lost 7 bases, and 10 bases lay between the germline ends. These data are taken from a study of identical twins. Findings and caveats of the study: Where beta out-of-frame sequences were concerned, excess twin sharing was weaker. Fewer insertions were carried by abundant cord blood beta clonotypes, but none was seen in memory repertoires. Out-of-frame TCR alpha sharing observed in monozygotic twins exceeded model estimates. Cross-sectional statistical analysis was relied on for the conclusions, without the same donors being followed.

TCRdb used MiXCR to reprocess the 5' RACE reads, holding one entry per CDR3 protein. The sample includes 500,000 to 550,000 distinct CDR3 sequences, about 20% seen only once; the top ten take 0.48%. These data were also reused for a study on yellow fever vaccine responses in identical twins.

This TCR came from a woman between 18 and 29 years old in good health. The sample was CD4+ T cells sorted from blood. The gene calls are TRBV5-1 and TRBJ2-5; D possibly corresponds to TRBD2 (5 bases). CDR3 nucleotides: TGCGCCAGCAGCTTGGACAGCCGGGGGACCCAGTACTTC. Encoded protein: CASSLDSRGTQYF.